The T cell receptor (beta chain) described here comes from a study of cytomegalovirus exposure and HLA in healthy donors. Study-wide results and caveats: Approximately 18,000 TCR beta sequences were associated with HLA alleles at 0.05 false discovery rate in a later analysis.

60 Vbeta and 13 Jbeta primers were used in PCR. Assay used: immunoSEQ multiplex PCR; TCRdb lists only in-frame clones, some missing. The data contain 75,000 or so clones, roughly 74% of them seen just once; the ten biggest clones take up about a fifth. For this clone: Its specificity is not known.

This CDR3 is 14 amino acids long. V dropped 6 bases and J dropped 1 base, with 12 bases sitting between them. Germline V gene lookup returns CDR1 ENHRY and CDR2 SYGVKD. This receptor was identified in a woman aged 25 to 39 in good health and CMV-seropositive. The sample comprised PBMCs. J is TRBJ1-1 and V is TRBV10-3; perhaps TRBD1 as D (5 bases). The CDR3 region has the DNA TGTGCCATCAGCCCCAGGGAGGGGAACACTGAAGCTTTCTTT. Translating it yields CAISPREGNTEAFF.